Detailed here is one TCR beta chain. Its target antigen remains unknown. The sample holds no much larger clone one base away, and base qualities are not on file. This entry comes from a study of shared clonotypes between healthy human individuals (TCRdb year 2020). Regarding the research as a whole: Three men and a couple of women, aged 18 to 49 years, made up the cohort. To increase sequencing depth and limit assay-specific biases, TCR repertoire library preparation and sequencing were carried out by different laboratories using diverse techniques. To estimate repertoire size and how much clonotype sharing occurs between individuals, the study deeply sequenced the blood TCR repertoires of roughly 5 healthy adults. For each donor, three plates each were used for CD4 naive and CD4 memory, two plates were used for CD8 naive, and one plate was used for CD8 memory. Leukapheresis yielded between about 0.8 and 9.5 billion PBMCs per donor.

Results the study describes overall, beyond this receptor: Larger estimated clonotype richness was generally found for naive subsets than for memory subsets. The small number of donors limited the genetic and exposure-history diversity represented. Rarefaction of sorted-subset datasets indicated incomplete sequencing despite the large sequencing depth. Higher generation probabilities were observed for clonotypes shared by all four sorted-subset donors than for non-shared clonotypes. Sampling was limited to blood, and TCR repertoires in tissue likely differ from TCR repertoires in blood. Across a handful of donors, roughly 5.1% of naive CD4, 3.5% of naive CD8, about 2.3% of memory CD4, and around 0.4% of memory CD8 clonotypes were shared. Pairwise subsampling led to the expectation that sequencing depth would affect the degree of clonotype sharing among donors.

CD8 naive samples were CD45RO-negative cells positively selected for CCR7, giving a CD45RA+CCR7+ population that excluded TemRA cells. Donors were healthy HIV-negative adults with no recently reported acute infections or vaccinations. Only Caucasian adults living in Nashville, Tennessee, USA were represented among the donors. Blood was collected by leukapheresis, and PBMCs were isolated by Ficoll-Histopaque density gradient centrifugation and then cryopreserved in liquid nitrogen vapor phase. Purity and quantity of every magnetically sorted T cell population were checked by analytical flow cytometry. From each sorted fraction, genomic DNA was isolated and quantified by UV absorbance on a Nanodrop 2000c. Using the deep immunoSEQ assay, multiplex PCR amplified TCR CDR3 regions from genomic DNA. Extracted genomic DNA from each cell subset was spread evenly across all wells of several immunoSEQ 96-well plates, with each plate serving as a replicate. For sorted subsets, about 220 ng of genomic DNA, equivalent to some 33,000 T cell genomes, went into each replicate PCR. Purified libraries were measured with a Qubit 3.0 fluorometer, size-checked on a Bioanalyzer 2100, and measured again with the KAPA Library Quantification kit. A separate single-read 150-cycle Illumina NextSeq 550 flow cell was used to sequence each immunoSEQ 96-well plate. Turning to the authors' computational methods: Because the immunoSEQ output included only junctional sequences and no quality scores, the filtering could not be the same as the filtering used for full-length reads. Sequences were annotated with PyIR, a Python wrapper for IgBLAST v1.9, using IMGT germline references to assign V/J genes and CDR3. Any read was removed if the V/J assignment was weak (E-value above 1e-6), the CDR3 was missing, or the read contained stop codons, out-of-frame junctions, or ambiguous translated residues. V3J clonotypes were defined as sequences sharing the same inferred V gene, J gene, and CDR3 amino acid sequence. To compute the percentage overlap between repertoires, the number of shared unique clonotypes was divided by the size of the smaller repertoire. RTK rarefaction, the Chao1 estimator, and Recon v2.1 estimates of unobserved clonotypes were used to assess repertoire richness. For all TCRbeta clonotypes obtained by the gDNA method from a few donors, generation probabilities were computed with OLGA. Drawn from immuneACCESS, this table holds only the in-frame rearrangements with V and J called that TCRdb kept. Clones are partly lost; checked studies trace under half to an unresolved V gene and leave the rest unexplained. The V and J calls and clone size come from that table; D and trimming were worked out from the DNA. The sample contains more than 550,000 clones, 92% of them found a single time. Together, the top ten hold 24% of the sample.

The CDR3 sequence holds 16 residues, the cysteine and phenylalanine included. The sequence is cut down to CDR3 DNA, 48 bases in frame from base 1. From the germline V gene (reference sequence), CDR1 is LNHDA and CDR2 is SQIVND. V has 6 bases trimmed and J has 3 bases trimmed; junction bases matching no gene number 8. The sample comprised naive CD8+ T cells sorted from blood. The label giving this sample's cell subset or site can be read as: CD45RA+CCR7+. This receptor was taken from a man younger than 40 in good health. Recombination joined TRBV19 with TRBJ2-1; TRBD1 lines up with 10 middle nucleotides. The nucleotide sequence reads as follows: TGTGCCAGTAGAGCCATGGGACAGGGGCGCTACAATGAGCAGTTCTTC. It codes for CASRAMGQGRYNEQFF.